Listed below are T cell receptor beta chains from one sample, sequenced in a study of T-cell reconstitution after alpha-beta-depleted transplantation in children. TCRdb reanalysed the PCR reads using MiXCR and keeps one entry per CDR3 protein. The repertoire holds about 500,000 distinct CDR3 sequences, with approximately 32% as singletons. The sequenced sample was PBMCs from the stem cell graft donor, obtained from the stem cell graft. The source is a human donor who donated a stem cell graft to a child with aplastic anemia. The CDR3 runs from the conserved cysteine through the conserved F or W. The D gene is left open where the match is weak. The size field is filled for only some rows; it gives once, few, many or a size class.

v_gene	abundance	j_gene	d_gene	CDR3nt	CDR3aa
TRBV28	few	TRBJ2-5	.	TGTGCCAGCAGTTTACCTGGGGGCCTAGCGCTCCAGGGCCAGTACTTC	CASSLPGGLALQGQYF
TRBV10-3	few	TRBJ2-7	TRBD1	TGTGCCATCAGTGAGCCGGGACAGGGTGTATACGAGCAGTACTTC	CAISEPGQGVYEQYF
TRBV6-5	.	TRBJ2-3	.	TGTGCCAGCAGTTACTCTTTCCCCACAGATACGCAGTATTTT	CASSYSFPTDTQYF
TRBV20-1	.	TRBJ2-3	TRBD2	TGCAGTGCTAGTAGTTGGCGGGAGAGGGATACGCAGTATTTT	CSASSWRERDTQYF
TRBV15	.	TRBJ2-5	TRBD2	TGTGCCACCAGCGGGACTAGGTTTCGGGAGACCCAGTACTTC	CATSGTRFRETQYF
TRBV4-3	few	TRBJ2-2	.	TGCGCCAGCACCCTTAGGGGCACCGGGGAGCTGTTTTTT	CASTLRGTGELFF
TRBV20-1	.	TRBJ2-3	.	TGCAGTGCCCAGGCTACCACAGATACGCAGTATTTT	CSAQATTDTQYF
TRBV19	.	TRBJ1-1	.	TGTGCCAGCGGGGGTCGCACTGAAGCTTTCTTT	CASGGRTEAFF
TRBV28	few	TRBJ1-4	.	TGTGCCAGCAGTTTACAACAGGGTAATGAAAAACTGTTTTTT	CASSLQQGNEKLFF
TRBV20-1	.	TRBJ1-2	.	TGCAGTGCTAGGGGGGAGTTCGGGGGCTACACCTTC	CSARGEFGGYTF
TRBV5-1	.	TRBJ2-1	.	TGCGCCAGCGGCGTAGCGGACTTCTACAATGAGCAGTTCTTC	CASGVADFYNEQFF
TRBV6-5	few	TRBJ2-3	.	TGTGCCAGCAGTTACTCACAGGGGGGGGGCGATACGCAGTATTTT	CASSYSQGGGDTQYF
TRBV9	.	TRBJ2-1	.	TGTGCCAGCAGCGTAGTAGGCGGGTGGCGGAACAATGAGCAGTTCTTC	CASSVVGGWRNNEQFF
TRBV20-1	few	TRBJ1-4	.	TGCAGTGCTAGGGCGGACTACAGAGCAACTAATGAAAAACTGTTTTTT	CSARADYRATNEKLFF
TRBV7-2	few	TRBJ2-3	.	TGTGCCAGCAGCATTAACGGTGGCACAGATACGCAGTATTTT	CASSINGGTDTQYF
TRBV13	.	TRBJ1-2	TRBD1	TGTGCCAGCAGCCCATCGCCGGGACAGGCCCCCCGTGGCTACACCTTC	CASSPSPGQAPRGYTF
TRBV20-1	few	TRBJ1-2	.	TGCAGTGCTAGAGATCCCACCGGGGCTATCGGCTACACCTTC	CSARDPTGAIGYTF
TRBV9	few	TRBJ1-6	.	TGTGCCAGCAGCGTAGGTACAAGTCAGAATTCACCCCTCCACTTT	CASSVGTSQNSPLHF
TRBV28	few	TRBJ1-1	.	TGTGCCAGCAGTTTAAGTCCAGCTGTCATGAACACTGAAGCTTTCTTT	CASSLSPAVMNTEAFF
TRBV13	few	TRBJ2-5	.	TGTGCCAGCAGCTTAGGCGGTCAAGCTGGGACCCAGTACTTC	CASSLGGQAGTQYF
TRBV4-2	.	TRBJ2-3	.	TGTGCCAGCAGCCAAGTCGTTGCTCCAAGCACAGATACGCAGTATTTT	CASSQVVAPSTDTQYF
TRBV15	few	TRBJ1-1	.	TGTGCCACCAGCACCTATATGCGGGTGAACACTGAAGCTTTCTTT	CATSTYMRVNTEAFF
TRBV24-1	few	TRBJ2-1	TRBD2	TGTGCCACCAGTGATGGGAGGGTTTGGGACAATGAGCAGTTCTTC	CATSDGRVWDNEQFF
TRBV2	few	TRBJ1-6	.	TGTGCCAGCCTTCGGGGGTCGGACGGTTCACCCCTCCACTTT	CASLRGSDGSPLHF
TRBV27	few	TRBJ2-1	TRBD2	TGTGCCAGCAGTCCAGGACTAGCGGGGCGCAATGAGCAGTTCTTC	CASSPGLAGRNEQFF
TRBV4-3	.	TRBJ2-2	TRBD2	TGCGCCAGCAGCCATGGACTAGCGGGAGTCACCGGGGAGCTGTTTTTT	CASSHGLAGVTGELFF
TRBV7-2	few	TRBJ1-1	.	TGTGCCAGCAGCTTAGGGGGCATGGGGACGAACACTGAAGCTTTCTTT	CASSLGGMGTNTEAFF
TRBV12-3/TRBV12-4	.	TRBJ2-3	TRBD1	TGTGCCAGCAGTTTAATTTGGCCTACAGGGGAACATACGCAGTATTTT	CASSLIWPTGEHTQYF
TRBV5-1	.	TRBJ2-7	.	TGCGCCAGCAGCCAAGACGGAGGGGCTTACGAGCAGTACTTC	CASSQDGGAYEQYF
TRBV7-2	.	TRBJ2-5	TRBD1	TGTGCCAGCAGCTCAAGAGCCAAGGGACAGGGCGGGGAGACCCAGTACTTC	CASSSRAKGQGGETQYF
TRBV7-2	.	TRBJ2-1	TRBD2	TGTGCCAGCAGCTTAGCGAAAGGACTAGCGGGAGTATATCGGGAGAATGAGCAGTTCTTC	CASSLAKGLAGVYRENEQFF
TRBV20-1	few	TRBJ1-2	.	TGCAGTGCTAGAGGGGGGGAACTCTATGGCTACACCTTC	CSARGGELYGYTF
TRBV30	.	TRBJ1-2	.	TGTGCCTGGAGTCAGCAGGCGAGCTATGGCTACACCTTC	CAWSQQASYGYTF
TRBV29-1	few	TRBJ1-4	.	TGCAGCGTTGGCGTTCCACCTAATGAAAAACTGTTTTTT	CSVGVPPNEKLFF
TRBV6-5	.	TRBJ2-7	TRBD2	TGTGCCAGCAAAGGGCGGGAGTCCTACGAGCAGTACTTC	CASKGRESYEQYF
TRBV5-1	.	TRBJ2-2	TRBD2	TGCGCCAGCACGGTTAGCGGGAGGGACACCGGGGAGCTGTTTTTT	CASTVSGRDTGELFF
TRBV21-1	few	TRBJ2-1	.	TGTGCCAGCAGCAATTCACCCGAGGCAGGACAGGGCTACAATGAGCAGTTCTTC	CASSNSPEAGQGYNEQFF
TRBV5-1	.	TRBJ2-5	.	TGCGCCAGCAGCCCCTTGACAGCTTGGGAGACCCAGTACTTC	CASSPLTAWETQYF
TRBV11-2	.	TRBJ1-2	TRBD1	TGTGCCAGCAGCTTAGATCTGGGACAGGGGGGATCCTATGGCTACACCTTC	CASSLDLGQGGSYGYTF
TRBV27	few	TRBJ2-3	TRBD1	TGTGCCAGCAGTTCCCGCTCTCCGGGACAGAGCACAGATACGCAGTATTTT	CASSSRSPGQSTDTQYF
TRBV5-1	few	TRBJ2-7	.	TGCGCCAGCAGCTTCCGGACAGCCGGGGGCGAGCAGTACTTC	CASSFRTAGGEQYF
TRBV12-3/TRBV12-4	.	TRBJ2-1	.	TGTGCCAGCAGTTTACTGGGAGTCGAGTTCGATGAGCAGTTCTTC	CASSLLGVEFDEQFF
TRBV11-1	few	TRBJ2-1	TRBD2	TGTGCCAGCAGCTTAGGAAGGGGAGCGGGAGGGCCTTCCTACAATGAGCAGTTCTTC	CASSLGRGAGGPSYNEQFF
TRBV7-2	few	TRBJ1-2	.	TGTGCCAGCAGCTTAATCCTAATTGGCTACACCTTC	CASSLILIGYTF
TRBV30	.	TRBJ1-5	.	TGTGCCTGGAAGACGCCCGGGGGTACCGTGGGGCATTTT	CAWKTPGGTVGHF
TRBV5-1	few	TRBJ1-1	.	TGCGCCAGCAGGCTTTTCTTTTCGGAAGCTTTCTTT	CASRLFFSEAFF
TRBV12-3/TRBV12-4	.	TRBJ2-1	.	TGTGCCAGCAGTCCATCGCGGGACGCCTACAATGAGCAGTTCTTC	CASSPSRDAYNEQFF
TRBV6-2/TRBV6-3	.	TRBJ2-2	.	TGTGCCAGCAGTTACAGGGGGAACACCGGGGAGCTGTTTTTT	CASSYRGNTGELFF
TRBV7-9	.	TRBJ1-2	.	TGTGCCGGCAGCTCTGCACACTGGAAGGATGGCTACACCTTC	CAGSSAHWKDGYTF
TRBV18	.	TRBJ2-1	TRBD2	TGTGCCAGCTCCCTAGGGGTCGGGGGAGGGTGGCCCTACAATGAGCAGTTCTTC	CASSLGVGGGWPYNEQFF
TRBV12-3/TRBV12-4	few	TRBJ2-7	.	TGTGCCAGCAGTCAAGGGGGTCCGAGATACGAGCAGTACTTC	CASSQGGPRYEQYF
TRBV5-6	few	TRBJ2-5	.	TGTGCCAGCAGCTTGGTCCAGGAAGAGACCCAGTACTTC	CASSLVQEETQYF
TRBV6-5	few	TRBJ2-7	.	TGTGCCAGCAGTTACTCCCGGAAGGGGTACGAGCAGTACTTC	CASSYSRKGYEQYF
TRBV7-2	once	TRBJ2-1	.	TGTGCCAGCAGCCTGACTAGTGAGAATGAGCGGTTCTTC	CASSLTSENERFF